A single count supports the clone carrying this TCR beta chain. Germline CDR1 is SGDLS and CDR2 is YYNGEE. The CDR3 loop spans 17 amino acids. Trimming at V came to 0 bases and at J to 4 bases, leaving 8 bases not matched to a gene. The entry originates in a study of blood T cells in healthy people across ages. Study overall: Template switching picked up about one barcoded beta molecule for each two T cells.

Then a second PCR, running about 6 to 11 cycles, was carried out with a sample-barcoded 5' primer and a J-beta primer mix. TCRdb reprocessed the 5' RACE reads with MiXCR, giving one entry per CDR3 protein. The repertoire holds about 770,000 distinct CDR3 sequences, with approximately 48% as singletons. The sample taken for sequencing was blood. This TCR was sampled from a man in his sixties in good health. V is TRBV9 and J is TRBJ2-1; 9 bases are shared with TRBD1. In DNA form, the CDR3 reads TGTGCCAGCAGCGTAGCAGGGACAGGGATTAGTTACAATGAGCAGTTCTTC. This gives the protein CASSVAGTGISYNEQFF.